These 21 T cell receptor beta chains originate from one sample sequenced in a study of identical twins. TCRdb ran MiXCR on the 5' RACE reads and lists one entry per CDR3 protein. The profile covers hundreds of thousands of distinct CDR3 sequences, with around 5.7% appearing a single time and approximately 1.6% taken by the ten largest. The specimen sequenced was naive T cells sorted from blood. All receptors derive from a man aged 18 to 29 in good health.

The chain is built from TRBV5-6 and TRBJ2-2, with 8 bases fitting TRBD2. The length of the CDR3 is 18 residues. J gave up 1 base and V 6 bases, and 14 bases lay outside the gene matches. Germline lookup yields CDR1 SGHDT and CDR2 YYEEEE. Here the CDR3 reads CASTPLAGRTLNTGELFF. CDR3 nucleotides: TGTGCCAGCACCCCATTAGCGGGGCGGACATTGAACACCGGGGAGCTGTTTTTT.

In this sample, this clonotype turned up many times. The V gene is TRBV5-1, the J gene TRBJ2-1, with 11 positions matching TRBD1. Germline V gene data show CDR1 as SGHRS and CDR2 as YFSETQ. The J segment lost 9 bases and the V segment lost 4 bases, leaving 6 bases of the junction unmatched. The CDR3 loop spans 14 amino acids. The CDR3 nucleotides are TGCGCCAGCAGCCGGACAGGGGGCCGCATTGAGCAGTTCTTC. Its translation: CASSRTGGRIEQFF.

This clonotype was observed a handful of times. The genes are TRBV3-1 and TRBJ2-2, with 10 positions matching TRBD1. Looked up from germline, CDR1 is LGHDT and CDR2 is YNNKEL (reference sequence). J was trimmed by 4 bases and V by 3 bases; bases with no gene match: 5. CDR3 length equals 16 residues. CDR3 region: CASSQSRTGGTGELFF. CDR3 coding DNA: TGTGCCAGCAGCCAGTCACGGACAGGGGGCACCGGGGAGCTGTTTTTT.

This clonotype was picked up a small number of times. The chain combines TRBV10-3 with TRBJ1-5; 8 positions agree with TRBD1. The CDR3 runs to 16 residues. Germline CDR1 ENHRY, CDR2 SYGVKD. V lost 4 bases and J lost 7; bases outside the gene matches: 12. CDR3: CAISGEARDRTQPQHF. In nucleotides, the CDR3 is TGTGCCATCAGTGGGGAAGCCCGGGACAGGACACAGCCCCAGCATTTT.

This clonotype was counted ten times or more. The chain joins TRBV12-3 or TRBV12-4 to TRBJ1-2, with no clear D. CDR3 length: 13 residues. The V gene lost 2 bases and the J gene lost 3 bases, with 7 bases spanning the gap. The DNA for the CDR3 is TGTGCCAGCAGTTTACGTCGGGACTATGGCTACACCTTC. Protein: CASSLRRDYGYTF.

This chain links TRBV20-1 with TRBJ2-3, with 9 positions matching TRBD2. The CDR3 has 14 residues. With V trimmed by 7 bases and J by 1 base, 6 bases remained unmatched. Per the germline V gene, CDR1 is DFQATT and CDR2 is SNEGSKA (reference sequence). The CDR3 DNA sequence: TGCAGTGTCCCACTAGCGGGCGGCACAGATACGCAGTATTTT. Its translation is CSVPLAGGTDTQYF.

This chain links TRBV4-3 with TRBJ2-7, with D perhaps TRBD1 (5 bases). Germline-derived CDR1 and CDR2 are LGHNA and YSLEER. V shed 7 bases and J shed 7 bases, with 14 bases lying between them. CDR3 length equals 12 residues. The CDR3 nucleotides are TGCGCCAGCACCTCCCAGGGAAGTGAGCAGTACTTC. It codes for CASTSQGSEQYF.

This clonotype was detected only a few times. The CDR3 loop reads CASSLDGDRVEKLFF. The CDR3 nucleotides are TGCGCCAGCAGCTTGGACGGGGACAGGGTTGAAAAACTGTTTTTT. The chain recombines TRBV5-1 with TRBJ1-4, with 9 nucleotides matching TRBD1. The CDR3 contains 15 residues. Germline trimming cut 0 bases from V and 7 bases from J; bases unmatched to any gene: 4. Germline V gene data show CDR1 as SGHRS and CDR2 as YFSETQ.

This clonotype was detected only a few times. The chain has TRBV7-3 and TRBJ2-7; 7 positions agree with TRBD2. From germline, CDR1 is SGHTA and CDR2 FQGTGA. The CDR3 is made up of 13 amino acids. Losses at the gene ends were 5 bases for V and 6 bases for J; bases not matched to a gene: 7. The CDR3 region is CASSTRGGGEQYF. DNA for the CDR3: TGTGCCAGCAGCACCCGCGGCGGGGGCGAGCAGTACTTC.

This clonotype has ten or more counts. A junction end diverges from the germline sequence, so it may reflect a read error. The V and J genes are TRBV5-6 and TRBJ1-1, with 8 bases that match TRBD1. The germline V gene encodes CDR1 SGHDT and CDR2 YYEEEE. This CDR3 spans 12 amino acids. The CDR3 DNA reads as TGTGCCAGCAGCTTTGGACAGGGTGAACCTTTCTTT. Its protein product is CASSFGQGEPFF.

This clonotype was seen more than once but under ten times. The V and J genes are TRBV5-4 and TRBJ1-3; 7 bases match TRBD1. This CDR3 is built from 16 residues. V lost 4 bases and J lost 5; bases outside the gene matches: 12. Germline loops: CDR1 SGHNT, CDR2 YYREEE (reference sequence). DNA of the CDR3: TGTGCCAGCAGCCAAAGCTTCGGGGACAGTAGAAACACCATATATTTT. It translates to CASSQSFGDSRNTIYF.

J is TRBJ2-1 and V is TRBV7-2; D is undetermined. Germline V CDR1 and CDR2: SGHTA, FQGNSA. V was pared by 9 bases and J by 0 bases, with 9 bases between. The CDR3 totals 13 residues. Here the CDR3 DNA reads TGTGCCAGGAGCGAAAGCTCCTACAATGAGCAGTTCTTC. Translation gives CARSESSYNEQFF.

The gene calls are TRBV11-2 and TRBJ2-3; 11 positions agree with TRBD2. The CDR3 runs to 16 residues. CDR1 and CDR2 (germline): SGHAT, FQNNGV. The J segment lost 3 bases and the V segment lost 1 base, leaving 3 bases of the junction unmatched. The CDR3 region is CASSLVTSGRTDTQYF. The CDR3 coding sequence is TGTGCCAGCAGCTTAGTAACTAGCGGGAGAACAGATACGCAGTATTTT.

This clonotype was detected many times. The CDR3 nucleotides are TGTGCCAGCAGCTCCGACAGGGGACCAGGAAACACCATATATTTT. This translates into CASSSDRGPGNTIYF. This chain connects TRBV7-2 to TRBJ1-3; 8 bases map to TRBD1. Looked up from germline, CDR1 is SGHTA and CDR2 is FQGNSA. The length of the CDR3 is 15 residues. V gave up 4 bases and J gave up 4 bases; unmatched junction bases: 6.

The CDR3 is CASAHRGYLETQYF. CDR3 bases: TGTGCCAGCGCCCACAGGGGATATTTAGAGACCCAGTACTTC. The chain links TRBV7-9 to TRBJ2-5, with TRBD1 matching over 7 bases. CDR1 SEHNR and CDR2 FQNEAQ come from the germline V gene (reference sequence). V trimming: 8 bases; J trimming: 4 bases; junction bases outside the gene matches: 10. The CDR3 contains 14 residues.

The chain carries TRBV27 and TRBJ2-5; 8 bases map to TRBD2. With V trimmed by 5 bases and J by 1 base, 9 bases remained unmatched. The CDR3 contains 16 residues. CDR1 is MNHEY, CDR2 SMNVEV, per germline (reference sequence). The CDR3 coding sequence is TGTGCCAGCAGTGTCGGGAGGGCATGGGGCCAAGAGACCCAGTACTTC. It codes for CASSVGRAWGQETQYF.

This clonotype was seen many times. This chain links TRBV5-1 with TRBJ2-7; D perhaps matches TRBD1 (6 bases). This CDR3 has 15 amino acids. Germline CDR1 SGHRS, CDR2 YFSETQ. Trimming took 0 bases from V and 3 from J, leaving 13 bases between them. The CDR3 is CASSLVGQFNYEQYF. The DNA for the CDR3 is TGCGCCAGCAGCTTGGTTGGACAGTTTAACTACGAGCAGTACTTC.

This clonotype was seen many times. The gene calls are TRBV5-1 and TRBJ1-5; 7 bases agree with TRBD1. Per germline, CDR1 SGHRS and CDR2 YFSETQ. The CDR3 contains 15 residues. V was pared by 1 base and J by 4 bases, with 5 bases of the junction left unmatched. CDR3 loop: CASSLLGGENQPQHF. The DNA for the CDR3 is TGCGCCAGCAGCTTGTTAGGGGGCGAAAATCAGCCCCAGCATTTT.

Ten or more counts support this clonotype. V usage is TRBV10-3 and J usage is TRBJ2-3, with TRBD2 matching over 9 bases. The CDR3 covers 15 residues. The V and J ends lost 4 bases and 2 bases, in that order; junction bases with no gene match: 4. Germline V gives CDR1 ENHRY, CDR2 SYGVKD. The CDR3 is CAISGAGGPTDTQYF. CDR3 bases: TGTGCCATCAGTGGTGCGGGAGGGCCCACAGATACGCAGTATTTT.

The chain employs TRBV7-8 and TRBJ2-5, with 8 nucleotides matching TRBD1. Per germline, CDR1 SGHVS and CDR2 FQNEAQ. CDR3 length equals 15 residues. The V segment lost 5 bases and the J segment 4 bases; nucleotides outside the gene matches: 9. The CDR3 is CASSQTGANGETQYF. The DNA of the CDR3 is TGTGCCAGCAGCCAGACAGGGGCGAACGGAGAGACCCAGTACTTC.

This clonotype was seen a few times. The chain links TRBV10-3 to TRBJ2-7, with a possible D match to TRBD1 (5 bases). The V gene lost 6 bases and the J gene lost 0 bases, with 12 bases spanning the gap. Germline lookup yields CDR1 ENHRY and CDR2 SYGVKD. The CDR3 length is 14 residues. CDR3 bases: TGTGCCATCAGGCAAGACAGAAGCTCCTACGAGCAGTACTTC. This codes for CAIRQDRSSYEQYF.